The sequence of this TCR beta chain was determined in a study of shared clonotypes between healthy human individuals. Worth noting for this clone: The antigen remains undetermined.

The CDR3 sequence is 14 residues long. Looked up from germline, CDR1 is SEHNR and CDR2 is FQNEAQ (reference sequence). Trimming took off 3 bases at V and 0 bases at J, with 8 bases between the two ends. Source study methods: Filtering differed because ImmunoSEQ produced junction-only sequences that carried no quality scores. Method: immunoSEQ multiplex PCR; TCRdb's copy keeps in-frame clones and lacks some. That table gives V, J and clone size, and the DNA gave D and trimming. The sample lists fewer than 1.8 million clones, approximately 98.5% occurring once. General study results and limits: Naive subsets typically showed greater estimated richness than memory subsets. Between several donors, naive CD4 clonotypes were shared at a level of approximately 5%. What limited the represented genetic and exposure-history diversity was the small number of donors.

The chain carries TRBV7-9 and TRBJ1-1; D is uncertain. The sequencing input was naive CD4+ T cells sorted from blood. The subset was: CD45RA+ positively selected. The TCR was taken from a man aged 25-45 years in good health. Written as DNA, the CDR3 is TGTGCCAGCAGCTTTTCACTGATGAACACTGAAGCTTTCTTT. It translates to CASSFSLMNTEAFF.